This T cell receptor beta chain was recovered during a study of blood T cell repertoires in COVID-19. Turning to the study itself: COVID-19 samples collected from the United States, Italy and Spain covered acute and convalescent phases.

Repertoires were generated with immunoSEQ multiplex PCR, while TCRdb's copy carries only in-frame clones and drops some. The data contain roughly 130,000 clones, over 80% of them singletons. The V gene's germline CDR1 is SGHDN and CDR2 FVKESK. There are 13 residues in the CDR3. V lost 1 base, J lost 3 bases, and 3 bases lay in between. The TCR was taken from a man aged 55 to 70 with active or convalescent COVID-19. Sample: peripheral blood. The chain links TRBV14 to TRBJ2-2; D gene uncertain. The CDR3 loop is CASSQVYTGELFF. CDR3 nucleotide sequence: TGTGCCAGCAGCCAAGTATACACCGGGGAGCTGTTTTTT.